A selection of T cell receptor beta chains follows, all from one sample in a study of OX40 agonist ivuxolimab in advanced cancers. Sequencing used immunoSEQ multiplex PCR; TCRdb keeps in-frame clones, though not all of them. Here the sample spans some 46,000 clones, roughly 86% being singletons. The specimen comprised CD4+ or CD8+ T cells sorted from blood, sampled in a trial of the OX40 agonist ivuxolimab. The receptor source for this set is an adult with an advanced solid tumor such as melanoma, head and neck, liver or kidney cancer. The CDR3 runs from the conserved cysteine through the conserved F or W. Each record gives: V gene, D gene, clone size, J gene, CDR3 DNA, CDR3 protein. D genes are given only for firm matches. Clone size is not always given. Where it is, it says once, few, many or a class for expanded clones.

V: TRBV15; D: -; size: -; J: TRBJ2-1; DNA: TGTGCCACCAGCAGAGGCTGGGGAAATGAGCAGTTCTTC; CDR3: CATSRGWGNEQFF
V: TRBV6-1; D: TRBD1; size: -; J: TRBJ1-6; DNA: TGTGCCAGCAGTGACCCCGGGACAGTTTCACCCCTCCACTTT; CDR3: CASSDPGTVSPLHF
V: TRBV11-2; D: TRBD1; size: few; J: TRBJ1-1; DNA: TGTGCCAGCAGCCCCCAAAGGACAGGGGGCTCCAAAACTGAAGCTTTCTTT; CDR3: CASSPQRTGGSKTEAFF
V: TRBV4-1; D: -; size: -; J: TRBJ1-4; DNA: TGCGCCAGCAGCCAAGCCGGGACACTAGATGAAAAACTGTTTTTT; CDR3: CASSQAGTLDEKLFF
V: TRBV6-5; D: TRBD1; size: -; J: TRBJ2-7; DNA: TGTGCCAGCAGGCGACAGGGGGCAAACGAGCAGTACTTC; CDR3: CASRRQGANEQYF
V: TRBV5-6; D: -; size: -; J: TRBJ1-1; DNA: TGTGCCAGCAGCTTCGCACAGAGGAACACTGAAGCTTTCTTT; CDR3: CASSFAQRNTEAFF
V: TRBV4-1; D: -; size: -; J: TRBJ2-1; DNA: TGCGCCAGCAGCCAACTTAGGGGGGCCGAGGAGCAGTTCTTC; CDR3: CASSQLRGAEEQFF
V: TRBV6-6; D: -; size: -; J: TRBJ2-7; DNA: TGTGCCAGCAGTTATGGCGGGTCGAGCTCCTACGAGCAGTACTTC; CDR3: CASSYGGSSSYEQYF
V: TRBV7-3; D: -; size: -; J: TRBJ2-3; DNA: TGTGCCAGCACGTCCATAGGGGGAGGAACAGATACGCAGTATTTT; CDR3: CASTSIGGGTDTQYF
V: TRBV4-1; D: -; size: once; J: TRBJ2-2; DNA: TGCGCTACCGCAGACCAGAACACCGGGGAGCTGTTTTTT; CDR3: CATADQNTGELFF
V: TRBV30; D: -; size: -; J: TRBJ2-3; DNA: TGTGCCTGGAGTCGACTTGTCACAGATACGCAGTATTTT; CDR3: CAWSRLVTDTQYF
V: TRBV2; D: TRBD1; size: -; J: TRBJ2-7; DNA: TGTGCCAGCAGCCCGGGACAGGCCTCGGAGCAGTACTTC; CDR3: CASSPGQASEQYF
V: TRBV9; D: -; size: -; J: TRBJ2-5; DNA: TGTGCCAGCAGCGTAGGCGAGGGGGAGACCCAGTACTTC; CDR3: CASSVGEGETQYF
V: TRBV5-4; D: -; size: -; J: TRBJ2-3; DNA: TGTGCCAGCAGCTTCGCGCCCAGCACAGATACGCAGTATTTT; CDR3: CASSFAPSTDTQYF
V: TRBV18; D: -; size: -; J: TRBJ2-7; DNA: TGTGCCAGCTCACCCACGGCGGACACGGGCGAGCAGTACTTC; CDR3: CASSPTADTGEQYF
V: TRBV19; D: -; size: -; J: TRBJ1-2; DNA: TGTGCCAGTAGTACCCAGGCCTCGGCTAACTATGGCTACACCTTC; CDR3: CASSTQASANYGYTF
V: TRBV6-5; D: -; size: -; J: TRBJ2-1; DNA: TGTGCCAGCAGTTACCCAGGGAGACCCTACAATGAGCAGTTCTTC; CDR3: CASSYPGRPYNEQFF
V: TRBV18; D: TRBD1; size: once; J: TRBJ2-4; DNA: TGTGCCAGCTCACCGGGGACAGGGGATACCCAGTACTTC; CDR3: CASSPGTGDTQYF
V: TRBV7-2; D: -; size: -; J: TRBJ2-2; DNA: TGTGCCAGCAGCCCAGGCCAGCGAAGGGCCGGGGAGCTGTTTTTT; CDR3: CASSPGQRRAGELFF
V: TRBV28; D: -; size: -; J: TRBJ1-1; DNA: TGTGCCAGCAGAGCCGTCGGGGTAGACCCTGACACTGAAGCTTTCTTT; CDR3: CASRAVGVDPDTEAFF
V: TRBV5-1; D: -; size: once; J: TRBJ1-4; DNA: TGCGCCAGCAGAGAGGGACCGGGAACTAATGAAAAACTGTTTTTT; CDR3: CASREGPGTNEKLFF
V: TRBV19; D: TRBD1; size: -; J: TRBJ1-2; DNA: TGTGCCAGTAGTGCTACCGGGACAGCCTATGGCTACACCTTC; CDR3: CASSATGTAYGYTF
V: TRBV7-3; D: TRBD2; size: -; J: TRBJ2-2; DNA: TGTGCCAGCAGCCTTCGAGCGGGACGGCCCACCGGGGAGCTGTTTTTT; CDR3: CASSLRAGRPTGELFF
V: TRBV19; D: TRBD1; size: -; J: TRBJ2-7; DNA: TGTGCCAGTACCCCGACAGGGACAACCTCCGAGCAGTACTTC; CDR3: CASTPTGTTSEQYF
V: TRBV25-1; D: TRBD1; size: -; J: TRBJ2-1; DNA: TGTGCCAGCAGTTCCGGGACAGGGGAGGGTCCCTACAATGAGCAGTTCTTC; CDR3: CASSSGTGEGPYNEQFF
V: TRBV29-1; D: TRBD1; size: -; J: TRBJ2-7; DNA: TGCAGCGTCGCCGGGGGACAGGGGACCTACGAGCAGTACTTC; CDR3: CSVAGGQGTYEQYF
V: TRBV10-3; D: -; size: -; J: TRBJ1-5; DNA: TGTGCCATCAGTGTTGGGGAGGGAAATCAGCCCCAGCATTTT; CDR3: CAISVGEGNQPQHF
V: TRBV21-1; D: -; size: once; J: TRBJ1-4; DNA: TGTGCCAGCAGCCGCCATTCGGGGACGGTGAATGAAAAACTGTTTTTT; CDR3: CASSRHSGTVNEKLFF
V: TRBV4-1; D: -; size: -; J: TRBJ1-3; DNA: TGCGCCAGCAGCCAAGAATTGAGGTACGGGGGAGCGGGAATTGGAAACACCATATATTTT; CDR3: CASSQELRYGGAGIGNTIYF
V: TRBV11-2; D: -; size: -; J: TRBJ2-2; DNA: TGTGCCAGCAGCTTAGATGGCTCCTACACCGGGGAGCTGTTTTTT; CDR3: CASSLDGSYTGELFF
V: TRBV10-3; D: -; size: few; J: TRBJ1-1; DNA: TGTGCCATCAGGCAGATGAACACTGAAGCTTTCTTT; CDR3: CAIRQMNTEAFF
V: TRBV4-2; D: -; size: -; J: TRBJ1-5; DNA: TGTGCCAGCAGCCCTTTGCTGGGGAATCAGCCCCAGCATTTT; CDR3: CASSPLLGNQPQHF
V: TRBV5-3; D: -; size: once; J: TRBJ1-2; DNA: TGTGCCAGAAGCCCTAACCGGGTCCATGGCTACACCTTC; CDR3: CARSPNRVHGYTF
V: TRBV19; D: -; size: -; J: TRBJ1-1; DNA: TGTGCCAGTAGTATAAACGGGCCTGGGAACACTGAAGCTTTCTTT; CDR3: CASSINGPGNTEAFF
V: TRBV7-9; D: -; size: -; J: TRBJ1-2; DNA: TGTGCCAGCAGCTTAGCGCAAGGACGGGGCTACACCTTC; CDR3: CASSLAQGRGYTF
V: TRBV6-4; D: TRBD1; size: -; J: TRBJ2-1; DNA: TGTGCCAGCAGCGCCTCAGGGGGCGAGAATGAGCAGTTCTTC; CDR3: CASSASGGENEQFF
V: TRBV9; D: -; size: -; J: TRBJ2-1; DNA: TGTGCCAGCAGCGTAGTAGAGGGTCGGGGAATTTACAATGAGCAGTTCTTC; CDR3: CASSVVEGRGIYNEQFF
V: TRBV18; D: -; size: few; J: TRBJ2-7; DNA: TGTGCCAGCTCACCGGACCACTACGAGCAGTACTTC; CDR3: CASSPDHYEQYF
V: TRBV2; D: -; size: -; J: TRBJ1-4; DNA: TGTGCCAGCAGTCCCCGGGTGGATCTCGGGAGGGAAAAACTGTTTTTT; CDR3: CASSPRVDLGREKLFF
V: TRBV23-1; D: -; size: -; J: TRBJ1-5; DNA: TGCGCCAGCACCTCAACAGAGTCCGGCAGGGGCCCGGTGCCCCAGCATTTT; CDR3: CASTSTESGRGPVPQHF
V: TRBV5-4; D: TRBD2; size: -; J: TRBJ2-2; DNA: TGTGCCAGCAGCTGGGGTGGGAGGGTCAACACCGGGGAGCTGTTTTTT; CDR3: CASSWGGRVNTGELFF
V: TRBV5-1; D: TRBD1; size: -; J: TRBJ2-5; DNA: TGCGCCAGCAGCCCCGGACAGGTGGAAGAGACCCAGTACTTC; CDR3: CASSPGQVEETQYF
V: TRBV6-5; D: -; size: once; J: TRBJ2-3; DNA: TGTGCCAGCAGGAAGGGCCCGGATACGCAGTATTTT; CDR3: CASRKGPDTQYF
V: TRBV7-9; D: TRBD1; size: -; J: TRBJ2-5; DNA: TGTGCCAGCAGCTTGAACAGGGGCGTAGAGACCCAGTACTTC; CDR3: CASSLNRGVETQYF
V: TRBV2; D: TRBD2; size: once; J: TRBJ2-3; DNA: TGTGCCAGCAGTGCGGAGGGACTACAACCGTATTTT; CDR3: CASSAEGLQPYF
V: TRBV15; D: TRBD2; size: -; J: TRBJ2-3; DNA: TGTGCCACCAGCAGGGATAGCGGGGGGGCGGAGGATACGCAGTATTTT; CDR3: CATSRDSGGAEDTQYF
V: TRBV5-4; D: -; size: -; J: TRBJ1-1; DNA: TGTGCCAGCAGCTTGCAGTCTTCGGCGAACACTGAAGCTTTCTTT; CDR3: CASSLQSSANTEAFF
V: TRBV6-6; D: -; size: once; J: TRBJ1-1; DNA: TGTGCCAGCAGTTCCTCGGGGGTGGCTGAAGCTTTCTTT; CDR3: CASSSSGVAEAFF
V: TRBV2; D: -; size: once; J: TRBJ1-2; DNA: TGTGCCAGCAGAGACTATGGCTACACCTTC; CDR3: CASRDYGYTF
V: TRBV4-2; D: TRBD2; size: -; J: TRBJ2-7; DNA: TGTGCCAGCAGCAAGTTAGCGGGAGTGACGTACGAGCAGTACTTC; CDR3: CASSKLAGVTYEQYF
V: TRBV11-2; D: -; size: -; J: TRBJ1-3; DNA: TGTGCCAGCAGCTTATCTGAGGGGGGAAACACCATATATTTT; CDR3: CASSLSEGGNTIYF
V: TRBV14; D: -; size: -; J: TRBJ1-6; DNA: TGTGCCAGCAGCCAAGAGGTCGATTCACCCCTCCACTTT; CDR3: CASSQEVDSPLHF
V: TRBV10-1; D: TRBD2; size: once; J: TRBJ2-4; DNA: TGCGCCAGCAGTGAGGCCCGGGACTACTTAGCCAAAAACATTCAGTACTTC; CDR3: CASSEARDYLAKNIQYF
V: TRBV4-1; D: -; size: -; J: TRBJ1-2; DNA: TGCGCCAGCAGCCAACCAGGGGATAACTATGGCTACACCTTC; CDR3: CASSQPGDNYGYTF